This T cell receptor (beta chain) was captured in a study of CD4 T cells in relation to SARS-CoV-2 and coronaviruses. About the study: ViraFEST: approximately 10-day antigen culture of PBMCs, then TCR beta CDR3 sequencing.

Naive or memory CD4+ cells were cultured 1:1 with T cell-depleted PBMCs plus CEF. General observations from the study: Culture-expanded clones reflect memory recall rather than primary priming during culture.

CEF-cultured naive and memory CD4+ T cell DNA got survey-level sequencing. TCRdb's copy holds only in-frame clones and misses some; the assay was immunoSEQ multiplex PCR. Of tens of thousands of clones detected, over 75% appear once; the ten largest clones hold approximately 1.5%. As to this clone: Its cognate antigen is unknown.

This clonotype was sampled from an adult with COVID-19. Sequencing was performed on naive CD4+ T cells from PBMCs, cultured in vitro. Subset given: naive CD4+ T cells isolated by negative enrichment.

The CDR3 nucleotides are TGCGCCAGCAGCCTGGCAGGGGCCGCCATCGATGAGCAGTTCTTC. This translates into CASSLAGAAIDEQFF. This chain uses TRBV5-1 with TRBJ2-1; possible D gene TRBD1, 6 bases. The CDR3 consists of 15 residues. Germline CDR1 SGHRS, CDR2 YFSETQ. Trimming removed 4 bases at V and 8 bases at J, with 19 bases between.